The TCR beta chain under discussion was sequenced for a study of regulatory T cells in long-lasting Graves disease. The length of the CDR3 is 15 residues. The germline V gene has CDR1 KGHDR and CDR2 SFDVKD. Trimming cost V 9 bases and J 2 bases, with 19 bases left between them. TCRdb reanalysed the reads using MiXCR and keeps one entry per CDR3 protein. The top ten hold roughly 15% of the sample, which has 650 to 950 distinct CDR3 sequences, around 84% seen once. Following extraction of RNA from PBMCs, that RNA was used to make the TCR library. Patients hailed from an endocrinology department in Xi'an, China.

The specimen comprised peripheral blood mononuclear cells (PBMCs), sampled with antithyroid drug treatment, in newly diagnosed or persistent Graves disease (not recorded which). This clonotype originated in a man aged 40-55 years with Graves disease. The chain combines TRBV24-1 with TRBJ2-7; D possibly matches TRBD1 or TRBD2 (5 bases each). The CDR3 region is CATLRERGMPYEQYF. CDR3 DNA: TGTGCCACCCTCCGTGAGAGGGGCATGCCCTACGAGCAGTACTTC.